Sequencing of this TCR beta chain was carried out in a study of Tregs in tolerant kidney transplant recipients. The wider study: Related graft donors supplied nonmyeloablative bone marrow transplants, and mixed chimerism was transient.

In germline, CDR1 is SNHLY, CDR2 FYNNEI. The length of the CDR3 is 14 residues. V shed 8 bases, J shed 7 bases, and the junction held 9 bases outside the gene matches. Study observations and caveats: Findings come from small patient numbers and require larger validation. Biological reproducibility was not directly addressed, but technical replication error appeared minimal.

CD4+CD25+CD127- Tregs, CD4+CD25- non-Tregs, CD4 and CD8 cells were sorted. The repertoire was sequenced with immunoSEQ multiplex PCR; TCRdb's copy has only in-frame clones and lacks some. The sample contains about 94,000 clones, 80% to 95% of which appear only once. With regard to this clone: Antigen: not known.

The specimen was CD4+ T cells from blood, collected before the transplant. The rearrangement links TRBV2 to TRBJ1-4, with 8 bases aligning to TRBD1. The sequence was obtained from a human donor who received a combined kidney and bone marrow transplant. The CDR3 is CASLGDRGSEKLFF. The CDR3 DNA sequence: TGTGCCAGCCTTGGTGACAGGGGAAGTGAAAAACTGTTTTTT. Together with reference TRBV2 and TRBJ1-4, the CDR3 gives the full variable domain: EPEVTQTPSHQVTQMGQEVILRCVPISNHLYFYWYRQILGQKVEFLVSFYNNEISEKSEIFDDQFSVERPDGSNFTLKIRSTKLEDSAMYFCASLGDRGSEKLFFGSGTQLSVL.